Here is one T cell receptor (beta chain) with its context. This CDR3 has 14 amino acids. The germline V gene has CDR1 ENHRY and CDR2 SYGVKD. Trimming cost V 4 bases and J 7 bases, with 13 bases left between them. The participants were between roughly 18 and 90 years old and came from some 23 US areas. Allocation to cohorts depended on clinical history reported by the participants. This sample is part of a study of blood T cell repertoires in COVID-19. Study background: Sites across the United States, Italy and Spain contributed samples from acute and convalescent COVID-19. T cells, B-cell-depleted T cells, or PBMCs supplied cDNA or gDNA.

This table comes from immunoSEQ multiplex PCR, and its TCRdb copy is limited to in-frame clones, with some not included. The table has about 150,000 clones, roughly 86% seen once. Sequences were obtained from PBMCs or T cells enriched from blood (not recorded which). This receptor was identified in a woman between 45 and 65 years old with acute COVID-19. V is TRBV10-3 and J is TRBJ1-4; no definite D call. The CDR3 region is CAISATSPFEKLFF. CDR3 nucleotide sequence: TGTGCCATCAGTGCGACTTCACCGTTTGAAAAACTGTTTTTT.